The entry below describes one T cell receptor (beta chain). This clonotype was observed at least ten times. Its specific antigen is unknown. Nothing much larger sits one base from this clone, and base qualities are not available. Including cysteine and phenylalanine, the CDR3 has 14 amino acids. CDR3 DNA is the only sequence kept; it has 42 bases, read in frame from the first base. The germline V gene supplies CDR1 SNHLY and CDR2 FYNNEI. Trimming takes 5 bases from V and 4 bases from J, and the germline ends sit 15 bases apart. The sample is drawn from a study of Graves' ophthalmopathy and Graves' hyperthyroidism (dated by TCRdb to about 2018). Study-level background: Peripheral blood was collected before any treatment was given, at the time of initial diagnosis. To explore V-J signatures distinguishing ophthalmopathy from hyperthyroidism, a discovery set of more than 95 patients (roughly 44 ophthalmopathy, roughly 56 stable hyperthyroidism) was enrolled. In total, approximately 140 blood samples were TCR-sequenced: 40 to 45 ophthalmopathy, 75 hyperthyroidism and approximately 17 hyperthyroidism-to-ophthalmopathy patients. TCR beta repertoire signatures were used to distinguish Graves' ophthalmopathy from Graves' hyperthyroidism and to predict progression to ophthalmopathy. An independent validation cohort comprised roughly 20 hyperthyroidism patients and some 16 patients who later progressed from hyperthyroidism to ophthalmopathy. After sampling, hyperthyroidism patients received methimazole starting at 30 mg daily, and ophthalmopathy patients received high-dose intravenous methylprednisolone. In over 5 hyperthyroidism patients, the T-cell repertoires found in thyroid tissue were compared with those found in blood.

Ophthalmopathy patients had moderately to severely active disease, Clinical Activity Score of at least 3, NOSPECS grade of at least 4, and disease duration under 3 months. Anyone with other autoimmune diseases, uncontrolled infections, pregnancy or lactation was excluded from the study. Clinical symptoms, serum thyroxine, TRAb, thyroid ultrasound and orbital computed tomography formed the basis of the diagnosis. PBMCs were isolated from about 9.1 ml of fresh peripheral blood by Ficoll-Paque density gradient centrifugation. Total RNA was extracted using Trizol reagent, and RNA quality was checked on an Agilent 2100 Bioanalyzer. For repertoire sequencing, TCR beta CDR3 regions were amplified from RNA transcripts. The first round of RT-PCR was done with HTBI primers and the Qiagen OneStep RT-PCR kit, and was followed by a second round of multiplex PCR, then size selection and purification. Libraries were sequenced on an Illumina HiSeq2000 using paired-end 100 bp reads. In the original analysis: Reads were processed with SOAPnuke, discarding reads with adapters, uncalled bases, mean Phred below 15, or no exact constant-primer or identifier match. COPE v1.2.5 was used to merge high-quality paired reads. Clonotypes were defined as unique nucleotide sequences and were aligned to IMGT TRB V, D and J references using MiTCR v1.1. Analysis was restricted to V-J combinations with a frequency above 0.0001, which covered over 98% of repertoires. For each V-J combination, a TCR clonal expansion and chaos score was defined as the ratio of F50 clonal expansion to chaos observed in the TCRdist matrix. Welch's t-statistics and random forest were used to reduce features to about 14 V-J combinations, which were fed into a naive Bayes classifier. The similarity between thyroid and blood repertoires was quantified using the Morisita-Horn index. TCRdb reprocessed the public reads (quality trimming at Q25 with fastp, clone calling with MiXCR) and kept in-frame beta chains. Each entry merges the rows of one CDR3 protein and shows their most common DNA and genes. TCRdb's processing, not the study's, gives the V and J calls here. In this sample the table shows around 340,000 distinct CDR3 sequences, under 20% of which occur a single time. The ten biggest clones cover roughly an eighth of the sample.

The full study reports these points: Most expanded thyroid clonotypes with frequency above 0.001 were also detected in blood, suggesting blood repertoires may reflect the thyroid immune response. Sample size was not statistically predetermined, and group allocation was not concealed from the investigators. The 13-signature model separated ophthalmopathy from stable hyperthyroidism with approximately 90% sensitivity and approximately 81% specificity in cross-validation, and 80%/75% in the test set. In validation, the model predicted ophthalmopathy progression with nearly 71% sensitivity and roughly 72% specificity; roughly 11 predicted patients were CT-confirmed with GO in a median of approximately 6.5 months.

This chain joins TRBV2 to TRBJ2-7, and possibly TRBD1, on 5 matching bases. The TCR was taken from an adult man with Graves' ophthalmopathy. The sequenced sample consisted of peripheral blood. The sequence in DNA is TGTGCCAGCAGTCAGGGTCTACCTTTTTACGAGCAGTACTTC. This sequence encodes CASSQGLPFYEQYF.